This is a list of T cell receptor beta chains from one sample in a study of response to subunit inactivated influenza vaccine. Each CDR3 protein is one row after TCRdb ran MiXCR on the RT-PCR reads. The table includes more than 450,000 distinct CDR3 sequences, roughly 12% detected once. This material consisted of PBMCs from blood, taken on the day of vaccination. These receptors came from a man in his forties or fifties who received an inactivated influenza vaccine. The CDR3 runs from the conserved cysteine through the conserved F or W. A D gene is named only where the DNA matches it firmly. Not every row has a clone size; where given, it reads once, few, many or a size class.

NA	13	TRBJ2-3	NA	TRBV10-3	TGTGCCACCGGAAACAGTGGCACAGATACGCAGTATTTT	CATGNSGTDTQYF
NA	15	TRBJ2-7	TRBD2	TRBV7-2	TGTGCCAGCAGTATTCGGGGGGACCCTTCCTACGAGCAGTACTTC	CASSIRGDPSYEQYF
NA	11	TRBJ2-1	TRBD2	TRBV12-3/TRBV12-4	TGTGCCAGCAGTACTTCTAGCGGGAGGGCCTTC	CASSTSSGRAF
NA	16	TRBJ1-2	NA	TRBV7-9	TGTGCCAGCAGCCCCCAGGGACGTTTTCGCCCCTATGGCTACACCTTC	CASSPQGRFRPYGYTF
few	15	TRBJ2-3	NA	TRBV28	TGTGCCAGCAGTTCCCCCTGGGTAACCCGGGATACGCAGTATTTT	CASSSPWVTRDTQYF
few	17	TRBJ2-3	TRBD2	TRBV7-9	TGTGCCAGCAGCTTAGCCGGGACTAGCGGGAGGATGGATACGCAGTATTTT	CASSLAGTSGRMDTQYF
NA	19	TRBJ2-3	NA	TRBV11-2	TGTGCCAGCAGCACTACTCGAGCTCAGTACGGGGGCGGCACAGATACGCAGTATTTT	CASSTTRAQYGGGTDTQYF
few	16	TRBJ2-7	NA	TRBV7-9	TGTGCCAGCAGCTCGGGGGCAGGTCCCTATAACTACGAGCAGTACTTC	CASSSGAGPYNYEQYF
NA	15	TRBJ2-5	TRBD2	TRBV7-9	TGTGCCAGCACACCGGGACTAGCACTGCAAGAGACCCAGTACTTC	CASTPGLALQETQYF
few	16	TRBJ2-2	NA	TRBV2	TGTGCCAGCAGGCCGACTAGTGGGGGTGTCGGCGGGGAGCTGTTTTTT	CASRPTSGGVGGELFF
NA	14	TRBJ2-1	TRBD2	TRBV29-1	TGCAGCGTTGACCGACTAGCGGGAGTAGGTGAGCAGTTCTTC	CSVDRLAGVGEQFF
many	15	TRBJ2-5	TRBD1	TRBV5-1	TGCGCCAGCAGCTTGCGGGACAGGGCTCAAGAGACCCAGTACTTC	CASSLRDRAQETQYF
many	15	TRBJ2-7	TRBD2	TRBV6-1	TGTGCCAGCAGTGAACCGGGACTAGCAACCTACGAGCAGTACTTC	CASSEPGLATYEQYF
many	13	TRBJ2-7	NA	TRBV20-1	TGCAGTGCTGCCTTGACCGGATCCTACGAGCAGTACTTC	CSAALTGSYEQYF
many	15	TRBJ1-2	NA	TRBV5-1	TGCGCCAGCAGCCAAACCCCGGGACTCACCTATGGCTACACCTTC	CASSQTPGLTYGYTF
NA	17	TRBJ2-7	TRBD1	TRBV6-2/TRBV6-3	TGTGCCAGCAGGATAAGTCCGACAGGGCGAGTGTCCTACGAGCAGTACTTC	CASRISPTGRVSYEQYF
NA	15	TRBJ1-4	NA	TRBV20-1	TGCAGTGCTAGAGATGTGGCAGCCCCTAATGAAAAACTGTTTTTT	CSARDVAAPNEKLFF
few	14	TRBJ2-3	NA	TRBV7-2	TGTGCCAGCAGGAGCGGGCCTAGCACAGATACGCAGTATTTT	CASRSGPSTDTQYF
NA	12	TRBJ1-4	NA	TRBV12-3/TRBV12-4	TGTGCCAGCAGCGGGGTGAATGAAAAACTGTTTTTT	CASSGVNEKLFF
few	11	TRBJ2-5	NA	TRBV6-2/TRBV6-3	TGTGCCAGCGGACGGTGGGAGACCCAGTACTTC	CASGRWETQYF
NA	14	TRBJ2-1	NA	TRBV29-1	TGCAGCGTTGGCGGTTTCGGACGTTACAATGAGCAGTTCTTC	CSVGGFGRYNEQFF
few	12	TRBJ2-7	NA	TRBV7-2	TGTGCCAGCAGCTTAGCTGTGGGCGAGCAGTACTTC	CASSLAVGEQYF
few	14	TRBJ2-7	NA	TRBV11-2	TGTGCCAGCACCGATGCGAGGGGCCCCGGGGAGCAGTACTTC	CASTDARGPGEQYF
many	12	TRBJ1-1	NA	TRBV2	TGTGCCAGCCGGGCAGGGAACACTGAAGCTTTCTTT	CASRAGNTEAFF
NA	15	TRBJ2-7	TRBD1	TRBV6-5	TGTGCCAGCAGTTCCTCCTTGGGGACAGTCTACGAGCAGTACTTC	CASSSSLGTVYEQYF
NA	21	TRBJ2-6	NA	TRBV6-1	TGTGCCAGCAGTGGAGACAGGAAATGGAATCGGTCGAGCTCTGGGGCCAACGTCCTGACTTTC	CASSGDRKWNRSSSGANVLTF
NA	13	TRBJ2-2	NA	TRBV28	TGTGCCAGCACCGGGAGAGGGACCGGGGAGCTGTTTTTT	CASTGRGTGELFF
few	13	TRBJ2-3	NA	TRBV30	TGTGCCTGGCGGACAGCCTTCACAGATACGCAGTATTTT	CAWRTAFTDTQYF
NA	15	TRBJ2-1	NA	TRBV29-1	TGCAGCGTTGATCGGCAAGGATACGCCTACAATGAGCAGTTCTTC	CSVDRQGYAYNEQFF
NA	14	TRBJ2-7	TRBD1	TRBV12-3/TRBV12-4	TGTGCCAGCAGGCCGGGACAGGGGGGCAACGAGCAGTACTTC	CASRPGQGGNEQYF
few	19	TRBJ2-7	TRBD2	TRBV11-1	TGTGCCAGCAGCTTAGCGGACCTAGCGGGAGGCCCTAGCTCCTACGAGCAGTACTTC	CASSLADLAGGPSSYEQYF
many	12	TRBJ2-7	NA	TRBV12-3/TRBV12-4	TGTGCCAGCAGCCTCAGGGGGGACGAGCAGTACTTC	CASSLRGDEQYF
NA	13	TRBJ1-6	TRBD1	TRBV29-1	TGCAGCGTAAGACAGGGCCATAATTCACCCCTCCACTTT	CSVRQGHNSPLHF
few	14	TRBJ2-2	TRBD1	TRBV28	TGTGCCAGCAGTTTTAAGGGGGCTGGCGGGGAGCTGTTTTTT	CASSFKGAGGELFF
NA	15	TRBJ2-1	TRBD2	TRBV4-3	TGCGCCAGCAGCCAAGAACCGGGGGGGCAGGGTGAGCAGTTCTTC	CASSQEPGGQGEQFF
NA	14	TRBJ2-5	TRBD1	TRBV20-1	TGCAGTGCTAGGAAGGGACAGGGGAAAGAGACCCAGTACTTC	CSARKGQGKETQYF
NA	13	TRBJ2-7	NA	TRBV12-3/TRBV12-4	TGTGCCAGCAGATTAACAGGGACCTACGAGCAGTACTTC	CASRLTGTYEQYF
NA	15	TRBJ1-1	NA	TRBV4-2	TGTGCCAGCAGCCAGATGGACAGATTGAACACTGAAGCTTTCTTT	CASSQMDRLNTEAFF
NA	11	TRBJ2-7	NA	TRBV29-1	TGCAGCGTTGAAGGAGCCTACGAGCAGTACTTC	CSVEGAYEQYF
NA	15	TRBJ2-5	TRBD1	TRBV6-1	TGTGCCAGCAGTGCCGGGACAGCCCCCCAAGAGACCCAGTACTTC	CASSAGTAPQETQYF
NA	15	TRBJ2-1	NA	TRBV28	TGTGCCAGCAGCTACCTCGGGAGCTCCTACAATGAGCAGTTCTTC	CASSYLGSSYNEQFF
many	15	TRBJ2-7	NA	TRBV6-2/TRBV6-3	TGTGCCAGCAGTTACCCCCCTAGCTGGGGCTACGAGCAGTACTTC	CASSYPPSWGYEQYF
few	15	TRBJ1-1	NA	TRBV5-1	TGCGCCAGCAGCTTTCAGACAGGACAGAACACTGAAGCTTTCTTT	CASSFQTGQNTEAFF
NA	16	TRBJ2-1	TRBD2	TRBV7-2	TGTGCCAGCAGCTTAGCGCTAGCGGGGGGGCTTAATGAGCAGTTCTTC	CASSLALAGGLNEQFF
few	13	TRBJ2-3	NA	TRBV29-1	TGCAGCGGGGGTGACTGGGGCACAGATACGCAGTATTTT	CSGGDWGTDTQYF
few	13	TRBJ2-7	NA	TRBV6-6	TGTGCCAGCAGTTACACCCAGGGGTACGAGCAGTACTTC	CASSYTQGYEQYF
few	14	TRBJ2-5	NA	TRBV7-2	TGTGCCAGCAGTAACCGACGGACCCAAGAGACCCAGTACTTC	CASSNRRTQETQYF
few	19	TRBJ2-7	NA	TRBV18	TGTGCCAGCTCACGGGGAGTTTCGTTAGCACGATCAAGCTCCTACGAGCAGTACTTC	CASSRGVSLARSSSYEQYF
many	17	TRBJ2-2	TRBD2	TRBV4-1	TGCGCCAGCAGCCAAGATCTAGCGGGGGCGAACACCGGGGAGCTGTTTTTT	CASSQDLAGANTGELFF
NA	13	TRBJ2-1	TRBD2	TRBV5-6	TGTGCCAGCAGCCCGCGTCAGCGGGGGGCCCATCTCTTC	CASSPRQRGAHLF